The clone carrying this T cell receptor beta chain was observed a few times. Other DNA sequences of this sample code for an identical CDR3. This record belongs to a study of shared clonotypes between healthy human individuals. The CDR3 has 12 residues. Germline assignment: CDR1 MGHDK and CDR2 SYGVNS. V gave up 4 bases and J gave up 6 bases, with 8 bases separating them. The data were produced by immunoSEQ multiplex PCR, yet TCRdb's version contains in-frame clones alone and is incomplete. This sample yields over 950,000 clones, of which 60% to 85% are seen a single time; roughly 0.83% belongs to the top ten. Recent acute infections and vaccinations were absent in the healthy HIV-negative adult donors.

The clonotype was recovered from a man aged 18 to 30 in good health. Some clones in this sample may be carry-over from other donors' samples. This chain links TRBV25-1 with TRBJ2-3; weak D call: TRBD2 (6 bases). Sequenced: memory CD4+ T cells from PBMCs. Subset described: CD45RA-negative fraction. DNA for the CDR3: TGTGCCAGCAGTGTCGGGACTGATACGCAGTATTTT. As protein: CASSVGTDTQYF.